A single sample gave rise to the 25 T cell receptor beta chains below, sequenced in a study of T-cell reconstitution after alpha-beta-depleted transplantation in children. Molecular barcoding with unique molecular identifiers was used for the TCRbeta library. TCRdb independently ran MiXCR on the PCR reads; one entry per CDR3 protein. The sample contains 300,000 to 400,000 distinct CDR3 sequences, about 14% of which appear only once. The material was PBMCs, obtained from the stem cell graft. The receptor set was obtained from a human donor who donated a stem cell graft to a child with Fanconi anemia.

This clonotype was counted a few times. A much larger clonotype is one base distant, so this may be a read error. As the CDR3 is not closed by the conserved phenylalanine or tryptophan, this likely results from a read error. The chain has TRBV25-1 and TRBJ2-2; unclear D gene. Germline V gene data show CDR1 as MGHDK and CDR2 as SYGVNS. The V and J ends lost 5 bases and 4 bases respectively, with 8 bases between them. This CDR3 has 13 amino acids. CDR3 coding DNA: TGTGCCAGCAGTCTGGGGTTCACCGGGGAGCTGTTTTAT. Its protein product is CASSLGFTGELFY.

In this sample, this clonotype turned up many times. This rearrangement joins TRBV10-3 to TRBJ1-3; D is undetermined. From germline, CDR1 is ENHRY and CDR2 SYGVKD. This CDR3 has 15 amino acids. V dropped 0 bases and J dropped 2 bases, with 8 bases sitting between them. As DNA, the CDR3 is TGTGCCATCAGTGAGTCCGGGCTAGCTGGAAACACCATATATTTT. This gives the protein CAISESGLAGNTIYF.

This clonotype was counted many times. The genes are TRBV29-1 and TRBJ2-2; possibly TRBD1 for D (6 bases). The V end lost 5 bases, the J end lost 7 bases, and 11 bases lay between the germline ends. Germline lookup yields CDR1 SQVTM and CDR2 ANQGSEA. This CDR3 is 12 amino acids long. The CDR3 coding sequence is TGCAGCGTTATGCAGGGGCACGGGGAGCTGTTTTTT. This codes for CSVMQGHGELFF.

This clonotype was seen only a few times. V gene TRBV7-6 combines with J gene TRBJ2-1; TRBD1 or TRBD2 may be the D gene (6 bases each). Trimming cost V 2 bases and J 0 bases, with 17 bases left between them. This CDR3 comprises 18 residues. In germline, CDR1 is SGHVS, CDR2 FNYEAQ. The DNA of the CDR3 is TGTGCCAGCAGCTTAACCTCGGGGGCCCACTTCTCCTACAATGAGCAGTTCTTC. Protein sequence: CASSLTSGAHFSYNEQFF.

Many counts were recorded for this clonotype. V gene TRBV5-1 combines with J gene TRBJ2-3; D might be TRBD1 (6 bases). The V end lost 5 bases, the J end lost 3 bases, and 16 bases lay between the germline ends. The CDR3 has 15 residues. Germline loops: CDR1 SGHRS, CDR2 YFSETQ. CDR3 sequence (DNA): TGCGCCAGCAGTTCAGGGACAACAGGAACAGATACGCAGTATTTT. It specifies CASSSGTTGTDTQYF.

This clonotype was picked up a small number of times. The gene calls are TRBV7-8 and TRBJ1-2; a weak D match, TRBD1 (6 bases). This CDR3 has 14 residues. Germline assignment: CDR1 SGHVS and CDR2 FQNEAQ. Between the trimmed V and J ends, which lost 7 bases and 0 bases, there was a span of 12 bases. CDR3 nucleotide sequence: TGTGCCAGCACCGTGGACAGTCCTAACTATGGCTACACCTTC. Its protein product is CASTVDSPNYGYTF.

This clonotype was detected a few times. The chain recombines TRBV18 with TRBJ1-1; no definite D call. V dropped 2 bases and J dropped 5 bases, with 9 bases sitting between them. Germline CDR1 is KGHSH and CDR2 is LQKENI. This CDR3 has 13 residues. The CDR3: CASSPGVETEAFF. As DNA, the CDR3 is TGTGCCAGCTCACCAGGTGTGGAGACTGAAGCTTTCTTT.

This clonotype came up many times. The chain is built from TRBV6-5 and TRBJ1-3; perhaps TRBD1 as D (6 bases). Germline lookup yields CDR1 MNHEY and CDR2 SVGAGI. V was pared by 2 bases and J by 4 bases, with 9 bases between. This CDR3 has 14 amino acids. CDR3 sequence (DNA): TGTGCCAGCAGTTACACAGGGCGAGGAAACACCATATATTTT. Amino acid sequence: CASSYTGRGNTIYF.

This clonotype was detected only a few times. The chain has TRBV29-1 and TRBJ1-1, with D possibly matching TRBD1 (6 bases). Germline assignment: CDR1 SQVTM and CDR2 ANQGSEA. The V gene lost 6 bases and the J gene lost 0 bases, with 11 bases spanning the gap. The CDR3 extends over 13 amino acids. For the CDR3, the DNA is TGCAGCGTGGGGGGGGGCATGAACACTGAAGCTTTCTTT. Protein sequence: CSVGGGMNTEAFF.

This clonotype was recorded many times. The chain has TRBV27 and TRBJ2-5; TRBD2 matches 11 bases. Trimming took 4 bases from V and 5 from J; bases not matched to a gene: 12. The CDR3 extends over 17 amino acids. From germline, CDR1 is MNHEY and CDR2 SMNVEV (reference sequence). The CDR3 spells CASSSVPSGGLGETQYF. For the CDR3, the DNA is TGTGCCAGCAGTTCAGTACCTAGCGGGGGGCTCGGCGAGACCCAGTACTTC.

This clonotype was recorded many times. The chain is built from TRBV7-6 and TRBJ2-1; TRBD2 matches 8 bases. The length of the CDR3 is 16 residues. Trimming removed 5 bases from V and 7 bases from J; junction bases left unmatched: 13. Germline-derived CDR1 and CDR2 are SGHVS and FNYEAQ. The CDR3 here is CASSATSGIPGNEQFF. DNA for the CDR3: TGTGCCAGCAGCGCTACTAGCGGTATACCCGGGAATGAGCAGTTCTTC.

The rearrangement links TRBV6-5 to TRBJ1-5; 8 nucleotides match TRBD1. CDR1 is MNHEY and CDR2 is SVGAGI in the germline V gene. Trimming removed 2 bases from V and 5 bases from J; junction bases left unmatched: 2. The CDR3 extends over 14 amino acids. The chain's CDR3 is CASSYTGGDQPQHF. The DNA of the CDR3 is TGTGCCAGCAGTTACACAGGGGGGGATCAGCCCCAGCATTTT.

The chain recombines TRBV6-5 with TRBJ1-5; D is perhaps TRBD1 (6 bases). The germline V gene has CDR1 MNHEY and CDR2 SVGAGI. Trimming removed 6 bases from V and 3 bases from J, with 24 bases in between. The CDR3 is 18 amino acids. Here the CDR3 DNA reads TGTGCCAGCAGCCCGTTGAGAACCGGGACACTATCCAATCAGCCCCAGCATTTT. Protein product: CASSPLRTGTLSNQPQHF.

The gene calls are TRBV15 and TRBJ1-1; D not resolved. Germline V gene data show CDR1 as LNHNV and CDR2 as YYDKDF (reference sequence). This CDR3 is built from 12 residues. V was clipped by 1 base and J by 5 bases, with 5 bases between them. The CDR3 DNA sequence: TGTGCCACCAGCAGAGCGGGGACTGAAGCTTTCTTT. It translates to CATSRAGTEAFF.

This clonotype was seen more than once but under ten times. This chain connects TRBV6-2 or TRBV6-3 to TRBJ1-1, with D perhaps TRBD1 (5 bases). The V and J ends lost 5 bases and 4 bases respectively, with 11 bases between them. The germline V gene encodes CDR1 MNHEY and CDR2 SVGEGT. This CDR3 comprises 13 residues. This chain's CDR3 is CASSNGGRTEAFF. DNA of the CDR3: TGTGCCAGCAGTAACGGGGGTCGCACTGAAGCTTTCTTT.

This clonotype was recorded a few times. The chain has TRBV13 and TRBJ1-1, with TRBD1 matching over 8 bases. The CDR3 sequence is 14 residues long. Germline assignment: CDR1 PRHDT and CDR2 FYEKMQ (reference sequence). Trimming took 4 bases from V and 5 from J; bases not matched to a gene: 6. The chain's CDR3 is CASSWGQEGTEAFF. The CDR3 DNA is TGTGCCAGCAGCTGGGGACAGGAAGGGACTGAAGCTTTCTTT.

This chain uses TRBV5-1 with TRBJ2-1; 10 positions agree with TRBD2. The CDR3 runs to 17 residues. With 4 bases clipped from V and 5 bases from J, the junction kept 12 bases outside the gene matches. The germline gives CDR1 SGHRS, CDR2 YFSETQ. For the CDR3, the DNA is TGCGCCAGCAGCCCACAGTCGGCTAGCGGGGGTAACAATGAGCAGTTCTTC. This sequence encodes CASSPQSASGGNNEQFF.

The V gene is TRBV3-1, the J gene TRBJ2-4; TRBD1 matches at 7 bases. V gave up 5 bases and J gave up 7 bases; unmatched junction bases: 2. The length of the CDR3 is 12 residues. Germline lookup yields CDR1 LGHDT and CDR2 YNNKEL (reference sequence). For the CDR3, the DNA is TGTGCCAGCAGCACCAGGGGGAACATTCAGTACTTC. Its translation: CASSTRGNIQYF.

V usage is TRBV20-1 and J usage is TRBJ1-2; the D gene is possibly TRBD1 (5 bases). This CDR3 is built from 10 residues. CDR1 DFQATT and CDR2 SNEGSKA come from the germline V gene (reference sequence). Trimming stripped 8 bases from V and 5 bases from J, with 9 bases between. CDR3 nucleotide sequence: TGCAGTCAGGGAGTATATGGCTACACCTTC. It specifies CSQGVYGYTF.

The rearrangement uses TRBV6-1 and TRBJ1-1; unclear D gene. This CDR3 is 13 amino acids long. V was shortened by 10 bases and J by 1 base, with 13 bases between the two germline ends. Germline loops: CDR1 MNHNS, CDR2 SASEGT. CDR3 DNA sequence: TGTGCCACCGCCTTGTCGTGGAACACTGAAGCTTTCTTT. The encoded protein is CATALSWNTEAFF.

CDR3 region: CASILPGGGTEAFF. The CDR3 DNA sequence: TGTGCCAGCATCCTACCGGGGGGTGGGACTGAAGCTTTCTTT. V is TRBV7-9 and J is TRBJ1-1; a possible D gene is TRBD1 (5 bases). The germline V gene has CDR1 SEHNR and CDR2 FQNEAQ (reference sequence). This CDR3 is 14 amino acids long. Trimming took off 7 bases at V and 5 bases at J, with 17 bases between the two ends.

This chain joins TRBV29-1 and TRBJ2-6; no clear D gene. In germline, CDR1 is SQVTM, CDR2 ANQGSEA. This CDR3 comprises 14 residues. V lost 3 bases and J 0 bases, leaving 6 bases between the germline ends. The CDR3: CSVEAISGANVLTF. CDR3 in DNA: TGCAGCGTTGAGGCCATCTCTGGGGCCAACGTCCTGACTTTC.

This clonotype has more than one count but fewer than ten. The chain recombines TRBV27 with TRBJ1-2; D is undetermined. Germline V lookup: CDR1 MNHEY, CDR2 SMNVEV (reference sequence). The V end was cut by 4 bases, the J end by 4 bases, with 19 bases between. This CDR3 spans 16 amino acids. The CDR3 is CASSSLEGILVYGYTF. The CDR3, as DNA: TGTGCCAGCAGTTCCCTGGAGGGAATATTGGTCTATGGCTACACCTTC.

This clonotype has a handful of counts. At one end, the junction sequence differs from germline, possibly due to a read error. J is TRBJ2-3 and V is TRBV7-9, with D hard to call. The CDR3 spans 13 residues. Looked up from germline, CDR1 is SEHNR and CDR2 is FQNEAQ (reference sequence). The CDR3 nucleotides read TGTGCCAGCACCTTAACTGCTATAGAACCGCAGTATTTT. Protein product: CASTLTAIEPQYF.

The chain is built from TRBV9 and TRBJ2-1; either TRBD1 or TRBD2 may fit D (5 bases each). Deletions cut 2 bases from V and 6 bases from J, with 12 bases between. CDR3 size: 14 residues. The germline V gene encodes CDR1 SGDLS and CDR2 YYNGEE. The chain's CDR3 is CASSVTEGINEQFF. The DNA of the CDR3 is TGTGCCAGCAGCGTTACCGAGGGGATCAATGAGCAGTTCTTC.